These 3 T cell receptor beta chains share one sample of origin, sequenced in a study. From the 5' RACE reads, TCRdb called clonotypes with MiXCR, one entry per CDR3 protein. The sample yields tens of thousands of distinct CDR3 sequences, less than 30% seen once. The sorted Tregs were CD4+CD25+CD127-/low cells. Sequencing was performed on tumor-infiltrating Tregs sorted from the breast tumor. These receptors came from a female donor with breast cancer.

As to this clonotype: The final CDR3 position lacks the conserved phenylalanine or tryptophan, pointing to a likely read error. This chain joins TRBV3-1 and TRBJ1-1; 7 nucleotides line up with TRBD1. The germline V gene has CDR1 LGHDT and CDR2 YNNKEL (reference sequence). This CDR3 contains 14 residues. V shed 4 bases and J 5 bases; nucleotides not matched to a gene: 7. CDR3 bases: TGTGCCAGCAGCCTACAGGGGAGTGAGACTGAAGCTTTCCTT. The encoded protein is CASSLQGSETEAFL.

About this clonotype: Given the absence of the conserved phenylalanine or tryptophan at the CDR3 end, a read error is likely. The rearrangement joins TRBV20-1 to TRBJ2-7, with 8 bases fitting TRBD1. The CDR3 loop spans 14 amino acids. Trimming cost V 6 bases and J 4 bases; bases outside gene matches: 11. Germline V gene sequence: CDR1 DFQATT, CDR2 SNEGSKA (reference sequence). The CDR3 loop reads CSARPMQGAYEQYL. In nucleotides, the CDR3 is TGCAGTGCCCGACCAATGCAGGGGGCATACGAGCAGTACCTC.

This clonotype was detected many times. The V call is TRBV6-2 or TRBV6-3, the J call TRBJ1-5; 10 bases fit TRBD1. The ends lost 4 bases at V and 11 bases at J; junction bases unmatched: 20. Germline CDR1 MNHEY, CDR2 SVGEGT. CDR3 length equals 18 residues. Here the CDR3 reads CASSSRILDRGDRKAQHF. CDR3 sequence (DNA): TGTGCCAGCAGTTCTCGGATACTGGACAGGGGGGACCGTAAAGCCCAGCATTTT.